This TCR beta chain was found in a study of shared clonotypes between healthy human individuals. Study-wide background: Each donor contributed plates that comprised three CD4 naive, three CD4 memory, two CD8 naive and one CD8 memory. Study results and caveats: Compared with memory subsets, naive subsets generally had larger estimated richness. Owing to a small donor count, the genetic and exposure-history diversity represented was limited.

This table comes from immunoSEQ multiplex PCR, and its TCRdb copy is limited to in-frame clones, with some not included. In the table there are about 2,200,000 clones, more than 85% of which are singletons. Positive CCR7 selection of CD45RO-negative cells yielded the naive CD8 cells, and terminally differentiated effector memory CD45RA+ cells were excluded. Germline CDR1 SEHNR, CDR2 FQNEAQ (reference sequence). Trimming took 5 bases from V and 2 from J, leaving 20 bases between them. This CDR3 has 17 amino acids. The table lists this clone with a count of one. What it binds is unknown. V and J are TRBV7-9 and TRBJ2-3, with D possibly TRBD2 on 7 matching bases. The receptor's source is a man aged 18 to 30 in good health. Some clones in this sample may be carry-over from other donors' samples. Sequenced: naive CD8+ T cells from PBMCs. The CDR3, as DNA: TGTGCCAGCAGCCCGATAGGTCGGGGGGCCATCACAGATACGCAGTATTTT. Its protein is CASSPIGRGAITDTQYF. Filled out from reference TRBV7-9 and TRBJ2-3, the complete variable domain reads DTGVSQNPRHKITKRGQNVTFRCDPISEHNRLYWYRQTLGQGPEFLTYFQNEAQLEKSRLLSDRFSAERPKGSFSTLEIQRTEQGDSAMYLCASSPIGRGAITDTQYFGPGTRLTVL.